A selection of T cell receptor beta chains follows, all from one sample in a study of OX40 agonist ivuxolimab in advanced cancers. TCRdb keeps only in-frame clones here, not all; method: immunoSEQ multiplex PCR. Of about 92,000 clones in the sample, roughly 88% were seen once. The sample was CD4+ or CD8+ T cells sorted from blood, taken in a trial of the OX40 agonist ivuxolimab. The source is an adult with an advanced solid tumor such as melanoma, head and neck, liver or kidney cancer. The CDR3 runs from the conserved cysteine through the conserved F or W. Each record gives: V gene, clone size, J gene, D gene, CDR3 protein, CDR3 DNA. D genes are given only for firm matches. Only part of the rows carry a size: once, few, many, or a class if the clone is expanded.

>TRBV18|-|TRBJ2-1|TRBD2
CASSLGLAGVSYNEQFF
TGTGCCAGCTCACTCGGACTAGCGGGGGTCTCCTACAATGAGCAGTTCTTC
>TRBV10-3|-|TRBJ2-1|TRBD2
CAISESGLAGGNEQFF
TGTGCCATCAGTGAGTCGGGGCTAGCGGGAGGTAATGAGCAGTTCTTC
>TRBV7-6|few|TRBJ2-5|-
CASSLGTGGETQYF
TGTGCCAGCAGCTTAGGGACCGGCGGAGAGACCCAGTACTTC
>TRBV4-1|-|TRBJ2-2|-
CASSQLPRDIMYTGELFF
TGCGCCAGCAGCCAATTGCCCAGGGACATAATGTACACCGGGGAGCTGTTTTTT
>TRBV7-2|-|TRBJ1-2|TRBD1
CASSLQGQGSYGYTF
TGTGCCAGCAGCCTCCAGGGACAGGGATCTTATGGCTACACCTTC
>TRBV11-2|-|TRBJ2-1|-
CASTGGGGDYNEQFF
TGTGCCAGCACGGGGGGCGGCGGAGATTACAATGAGCAGTTCTTC
>TRBV10-3|-|TRBJ2-7|TRBD2
CAISESGSGSIYEQYF
TGTGCCATCAGTGAGTCGGGTAGCGGGAGTATATACGAGCAGTACTTC
>TRBV5-6|-|TRBJ2-1|-
CASSLLRGSYNEQFF
TGTGCCAGCAGCTTGCTCCGGGGGTCGTACAATGAGCAGTTCTTC
>TRBV5-6|-|TRBJ2-1|TRBD2
CASSPSGRATYEQFF
TGTGCCAGCAGCCCTAGCGGGAGGGCCACTTATGAGCAGTTCTTC
>TRBV4-1|-|TRBJ1-1|-
CASSLEGRGNTEAFF
TGCGCCAGCAGCCTGGAAGGTAGGGGGAACACTGAAGCTTTCTTT
>TRBV28|-|TRBJ2-1|TRBD2
CASSLPRLAGAVNEQFF
TGTGCCAGCAGTCTCCCCCGACTAGCGGGAGCCGTTAATGAGCAGTTCTTC
>TRBV2|-|TRBJ1-5|-
CASSVQGGQPQHF
TGTGCCAGCAGTGTACAGGGAGGACAGCCCCAGCATTTT
>TRBV28|-|TRBJ2-3|-
CASSAGHTDTQYF
TGTGCCAGCAGTGCCGGACACACAGATACGCAGTATTTT
>TRBV19|once|TRBJ2-7|-
CASKGDGASYEQYF
TGTGCCAGTAAGGGAGACGGTGCCTCCTACGAGCAGTACTTC
>TRBV28|-|TRBJ1-1|-
CASSLRDLRRTEAFF
TGTGCCAGCAGTCTCAGGGACCTCCGACGGACTGAAGCTTTCTTT
>TRBV28|-|TRBJ2-5|TRBD1
CASSATGGEETQYF
TGTGCCAGCAGTGCGACAGGGGGGGAAGAGACCCAGTACTTC
>TRBV9|-|TRBJ2-7|-
CASSVGQGPYEQYF
TGTGCCAGCAGCGTAGGGCAGGGCCCCTACGAGCAGTACTTC
>TRBV2|once|TRBJ1-4|-
CASSLRLNEKLFF
TGTGCCAGCAGTCTCAGGCTTAATGAAAAACTGTTTTTT
>TRBV19|-|TRBJ2-2|TRBD1
CASSTTGGLYLTGELFF
TGTGCCAGTAGTACTACAGGGGGCCTTTATCTCACCGGGGAGCTGTTTTTT
>TRBV7-2|-|TRBJ2-1|TRBD2
CASSPLAVNEQFF
TGTGCCAGCAGCCCACTAGCGGTTAATGAGCAGTTCTTC
>TRBV29-1|few|TRBJ1-5|-
CSVGQSPNQPQHF
TGCAGCGTCGGACAGTCACCGAATCAGCCCCAGCATTTT